The next 32 T cell receptor beta chains were all read from a single sample in a study of blood T cell repertoires in COVID-19. Here immunoSEQ multiplex PCR was the method, and the copy in TCRdb shows in-frame clones only, minus some. The sample includes 100,000 or so clones, approximately 90% of them seen just once. The sequencing sample was made of peripheral blood. These receptors were collected from a man aged 60 to 69 with acute or convalescent COVID-19.

The chain combines TRBV7-9 with TRBJ2-7, with TRBD1 as a possible D gene (5 bases). Germline CDR1 and CDR2: SEHNR and FQNEAQ (reference sequence). This CDR3 region has 15 residues. The V and J ends lost 5 bases and 0 bases respectively, with 14 bases between them. The CDR3 region has the DNA TGTGCCAGCAGCCGGACACCATCTGACTCCTACGAGCAGTACTTC. Protein sequence: CASSRTPSDSYEQYF. The whole variable domain, remainder taken from reference TRBV7-9 and TRBJ2-7, is DTGVSQNPRHKITKRGQNVTFRCDPISEHNRLYWYRQTLGQGPEFLTYFQNEAQLEKSRLLSDRFSAERPKGSFSTLEIQRTEQGDSAMYLCASSRTPSDSYEQYFGPGTRLTVT.

The rearrangement uses TRBV28 and TRBJ2-5; 12 bases are shared with TRBD2. The germline gives CDR1 MDHEN, CDR2 SYDVKM. V gave up 2 bases and J gave up 1 base; unmatched junction bases: 8. The length of the CDR3 is 18 residues. CDR3 protein: CASSLHLAGGAGQETQYF. The CDR3 DNA is TGTGCCAGCAGTTTACACCTAGCGGGAGGGGCGGGCCAAGAGACCCAGTACTTC.

This clone showed up just a few times. V usage is TRBV28 and J usage is TRBJ2-7, with D maybe TRBD1 (6 bases). The CDR3 is 12 amino acids. V was clipped by 2 bases and J by 4 bases, with 6 bases between them. Per germline, CDR1 MDHEN and CDR2 SYDVKM. DNA for the CDR3: TGTGCCAGCAGTTTAGGACAGTACGAGCAGTACTTC. This translates into CASSLGQYEQYF.

This sequence joins TRBV19 and TRBJ2-7; 8 nucleotides line up with TRBD1. Germline V gene sequence: CDR1 LNHDA, CDR2 SQIVND (reference sequence). This CDR3 comprises 13 residues. J was trimmed by 7 bases and V by 6 bases; bases with no gene match: 8. In DNA form, the CDR3 reads TGTGCCAGTAGCCCGACAGGGGTGAGGGAGCAGTACTTC. Translated, it gives CASSPTGVREQYF.

The gene calls are TRBV30 and TRBJ1-5; no clear D. Per germline, CDR1 GTSNPN and CDR2 SVGIG (reference sequence). Trimming removed 1 base from V and 3 bases from J, with 10 bases in between. The CDR3 totals 14 residues. CDR3 in amino acids: CAWSGPALNQPQHF. Written as DNA, the CDR3 is TGTGCCTGGAGTGGGCCTGCCCTCAATCAGCCCCAGCATTTT.

V is TRBV6-5 and J is TRBJ2-4; D is perhaps TRBD1 (5 bases). The CDR3 sequence is 15 residues long. The V end lost 10 bases, the J end lost 0 bases, and 16 bases lay between the germline ends. Per the germline V gene, CDR1 is MNHEY and CDR2 is SVGAGI. CDR3 nucleotide sequence: TGTGCCACAGGATCAGGGAATATAGCCAAAAACATTCAGTACTTC. It encodes CATGSGNIAKNIQYF.

The chain combines TRBV27 with TRBJ1-5; TRBD1 agrees at 10 bases. The germline V gene has CDR1 MNHEY and CDR2 SMNVEV (reference sequence). The CDR3 totals 15 residues. With V trimmed by 5 bases and J by 6 bases, 7 bases remained unmatched. CDR3 in amino acids: CASSRGQGSGQPQHF. The CDR3 nucleotides are TGTGCCAGCAGTCGGGGACAGGGGTCGGGTCAGCCCCAGCATTTT.

J is TRBJ1-4 and V is TRBV28; perhaps TRBD1 as D (6 bases). Germline CDR1 reads MDHEN; CDR2 reads SYDVKM. The length of the CDR3 is 16 residues. With 4 bases removed from V and 2 bases from J, the gap between germline ends came to 14 bases. The chain's CDR3 is CASSSPGGATNEKLFF. As DNA, the CDR3 is TGTGCCAGCAGTTCACCGGGGGGGGCGACTAATGAAAAACTGTTTTTT.

The chain employs TRBV7-9 and TRBJ1-3, with 7 bases that match TRBD1. The CDR3 has 15 residues. Germline values: CDR1 SEHNR, CDR2 FQNEAQ (reference sequence). V shed 2 bases and J 2 bases; nucleotides not matched to a gene: 3. The CDR3 DNA reads as TGTGCCAGCAGCTTACGACAGGGCACTGGAAACACCATATATTTT. It is translated as CASSLRQGTGNTIYF.

The J gene is TRBJ2-7, the V gene TRBV24-1, with TRBD2 identical over 14 bases. The CDR3 length is 18 residues. Germline V gene lookup returns CDR1 KGHDR and CDR2 SFDVKD. The trim removed 3 bases at V and 3 bases at J, leaving 9 bases unmatched. For the CDR3, the DNA is TGTGCCACCAGTGATGAGACTAGCGGGAGGGCCGCCCACTACGAGCAGTACTTC. Protein sequence: CATSDETSGRAAHYEQYF.

This clone was detected only once. The genes are TRBV29-1 and TRBJ2-5, with TRBD2 as a possible D gene (6 bases). The CDR3 loop spans 12 amino acids. Deletions cut 1 base from V and 5 bases from J, with 8 bases between. Germline CDR1 is SQVTM and CDR2 is ANQGSEA. DNA of the CDR3: TGCAGCGTTGAAGGACGGGGGGAGACCCAGTACTTC. Residues: CSVEGRGETQYF.

The V gene is TRBV7-3, the J gene TRBJ1-1, with a weak D call TRBD1 (5 bases). Germline values: CDR1 SGHTA, CDR2 FQGTGA. Trimming took off 1 base at V and 1 base at J, with 10 bases between the two ends. The CDR3 contains 15 residues. As DNA, the CDR3 is TGTGCCAGCAGCTTAAACGGGGGGGAGAACACTGAAGCTTTCTTT. It translates to CASSLNGGENTEAFF. Combining the CDR3 with reference TRBV7-3 and TRBJ1-1 gives the whole variable domain GAGVSQTPSNKVTEKGKYVELRCDPISGHTALYWYRQSLGQGPEFLIYFQGTGAADDSGLPNDRFFAVRPEGSVSTLKIQRTERGDSAVYLCASSLNGGENTEAFFGQGTRLTVV.

The V call is TRBV18, the J call TRBJ1-6, with 8 bases fitting TRBD1. The CDR3 sequence is 16 residues long. From germline, CDR1 is KGHSH and CDR2 LQKENI. The junction had 12 bases not matched to a gene; V was cut back by 3 bases and J by 11 bases. For the CDR3, the DNA is TGTGCCAGCTCACCTAGACAGGGGAGCGTCGATCCACCCCTCCACTTT. Its translation: CASSPRQGSVDPPLHF.

The J gene is TRBJ2-5, the V gene TRBV19, with TRBD1 matching over 9 bases. Germline values: CDR1 LNHDA, CDR2 SQIVND (reference sequence). V was pared by 3 bases and J by 5 bases, with 10 bases of the junction left unmatched. CDR3 length equals 16 residues. CDR3 amino acids: CASSMGGTGGSETQYF. The CDR3 DNA sequence: TGTGCCAGTAGTATGGGGGGAACAGGGGGCTCGGAGACCCAGTACTTC. Together with reference TRBV19 and TRBJ2-5, the CDR3 gives the full variable domain: DGGITQSPKYLFRKEGQNVTLSCEQNLNHDAMYWYRQDPGQGLRLIYYSQIVNDFQKGDIAEGYSVSREKKESFPLTVTSAQKNPTAFYLCASSMGGTGGSETQYFGPGTRLLVL.

The chain joins TRBV10-1 to TRBJ2-3, with 14 bases fitting TRBD2. The germline V gene has CDR1 WNHNN and CDR2 SYGVQD (reference sequence). The V gene end was trimmed by 7 bases and the J gene end by 14 bases; junction bases not matched to a gene: 14. This CDR3 comprises 15 residues. The CDR3 DNA follows: TGCGCCAGCATGGGTCCAGCGGGGACTAGCGGGAGCCTGTATTTT. It codes for CASMGPAGTSGSLYF.

The chain recombines TRBV24-1 with TRBJ1-2; 8 bases map to TRBD1. The CDR3 length is 15 residues. Germline V gene lookup returns CDR1 KGHDR and CDR2 SFDVKD. J lost 4 bases, V lost 4 bases, and 7 bases had no gene match. The CDR3 is CATSDAGQGSYGYTF. The CDR3 DNA is TGTGCCACCAGTGACGCTGGACAGGGATCCTATGGCTACACCTTC.

This chain connects TRBV7-9 to TRBJ2-1; TRBD2 matches at 15 bases. The CDR3 is 17 amino acids. Per the germline V gene, CDR1 is SEHNR and CDR2 is FQNEAQ (reference sequence). V trimming: 5 bases; J trimming: 3 bases; junction bases outside the gene matches: 5. CDR3 nucleotide sequence: TGTGCCAGCAGCCCTCCGGGACTAGCGGGAGGCTACAATGAGCAGTTCTTC. This encodes CASSPPGLAGGYNEQFF. Full variable domain (remainder filled in from reference TRBV7-9 and TRBJ2-1): DTGVSQNPRHKITKRGQNVTFRCDPISEHNRLYWYRQTLGQGPEFLTYFQNEAQLEKSRLLSDRFSAERPKGSFSTLEIQRTEQGDSAMYLCASSPPGLAGGYNEQFFGPGTRLTVL.

The chain joins TRBV19 to TRBJ1-2; D unclear. Germline assignment: CDR1 LNHDA and CDR2 SQIVND (reference sequence). The CDR3 totals 15 residues. The V end was cut by 6 bases, the J end by 7 bases, with 21 bases between. CDR3 loop: CASSVFSDSFAGYTF. Here the CDR3 DNA reads TGTGCCAGTAGCGTCTTCAGTGACTCGTTCGCTGGCTACACCTTC.

About this clone itself: The sample contains more than one DNA sequence encoding this CDR3. This chain links TRBV5-4 with TRBJ1-3; D remains unclear. The ends were cut back, 1 base at V and 3 bases at J, with 8 bases in the middle. Germline V gene lookup returns CDR1 SGHNT and CDR2 YYREEE (reference sequence). The length of the CDR3 is 14 residues. The CDR3 here is CASSLTGVGNTIYF. The CDR3 coding sequence is TGTGCCAGCAGCTTGACCGGGGTTGGAAACACCATATATTTT.

The chain has TRBV2 and TRBJ1-2, with a possible D match to TRBD1 (5 bases). CDR1 is SNHLY, CDR2 FYNNEI, per germline. The length of the CDR3 is 13 residues. Between the trimmed V and J ends, which lost 5 bases and 6 bases, there was a span of 13 bases. CDR3 nucleotides: TGTGCCAGCAGTCGGGACTCCGGACATGGCTACACCTTC. It specifies CASSRDSGHGYTF.

The chain links TRBV5-4 to TRBJ2-7, with unresolved D. Per the germline V gene, CDR1 is SGHNT and CDR2 is YYREEE (reference sequence). V lost 0 bases and J lost 4, with 8 bases in between. CDR3 length equals 13 residues. This chain's CDR3 is CASSLELNYEQYF. DNA for the CDR3: TGTGCCAGCAGCTTGGAACTAAATTACGAGCAGTACTTC.

The genes are TRBV7-9 and TRBJ1-6; TRBD1 agrees at 10 bases. Germline V gives CDR1 SEHNR, CDR2 FQNEAQ (reference sequence). J was trimmed by 8 bases and V by 1 base; bases with no gene match: 2. The CDR3 loop spans 15 amino acids. CDR3 sequence: CASSLVGTGDSPLHF. CDR3 nucleotide sequence: TGTGCCAGCAGCTTAGTGGGGACAGGGGATTCACCCCTCCACTTT.

The rearrangement joins TRBV14 to TRBJ2-3, with D possibly matching TRBD1 (5 bases). CDR1 SGHDN and CDR2 FVKESK come from the germline V gene. V was shortened by 0 bases and J by 5 bases, with 12 bases between the two germline ends. This CDR3 contains 15 residues. CDR3 loop: CASSQDTFREDTQYF. In DNA form, the CDR3 reads TGTGCCAGCAGCCAAGATACATTCAGGGAAGATACGCAGTATTTT.

In its sample, this clone was seen once. V and J are TRBV7-8 and TRBJ2-1; 8 bases are a match to TRBD1. The J segment lost 2 bases and the V segment lost 5 bases, leaving 2 bases of the junction unmatched. The length of the CDR3 is 14 residues. CDR1 is SGHVS, CDR2 FQNEAQ, per germline. The CDR3, as DNA: TGTGCCAGCAGCGGACAGGGAGCCTACAATGAGCAGTTCTTC. It encodes CASSGQGAYNEQFF.

This chain connects TRBV9 to TRBJ2-7; TRBD1 matches 7 bases. Per germline, CDR1 SGDLS and CDR2 YYNGEE. The CDR3 runs to 13 residues. V dropped 7 bases and J dropped 2; count of bases not matched to a gene: 6. The CDR3, as DNA: TGTGCCAGCTCGGGACAGTTGGCCTACGAGCAGTACTTC. Translation gives CASSGQLAYEQYF.

The genes are TRBV4-1 and TRBJ2-5; D perhaps matches TRBD2 (5 bases). The germline gives CDR1 MGHRA, CDR2 YSYEKL. The CDR3 contains 14 residues. V gave up 3 bases and J gave up 4 bases, with 12 bases separating them. CDR3 sequence reads: CASSQGFGGETQYF. The CDR3 nucleotides read TGCGCCAGCAGCCAGGGGTTCGGAGGAGAGACCCAGTACTTC.

This chain links TRBV6-5 with TRBJ2-1, with a possible D match to TRBD1 (6 bases). CDR3 length: 15 residues. Germline V lookup: CDR1 MNHEY, CDR2 SVGAGI. Trimming removed 6 bases at V and 2 bases at J, with 14 bases between. CDR3 sequence (DNA): TGTGCCAGCAGCTCTTTTGGACAGCCCTACAATGAGCAGTTCTTC. Translating gives CASSSFGQPYNEQFF.

The V gene is TRBV10-2, the J gene TRBJ1-1, with unresolved D. This CDR3 comprises 11 residues. The V gene's germline CDR1 is WSHSY and CDR2 SAAADI. V gave up 2 bases and J gave up 6 bases, with 4 bases separating them. CDR3 residues: CASSERAEAFF. The CDR3 coding sequence is TGCGCCAGCAGTGAGAGAGCTGAAGCTTTCTTT.

This clone was seen a handful of times. CDR3 DNA: TGTGCCAGCGCTACCCAGGCGTACCAAGAGACCCAGTACTTC. Translating it yields CASATQAYQETQYF. This rearrangement joins TRBV3-1 (or the pseudogene TRBV3-2) to TRBJ2-5; D gene ambiguous. In germline, CDR1 is LGHDT, CDR2 YNNKEL (reference sequence). The CDR3 loop spans 14 amino acids. V was clipped by 8 bases and J by 0 bases, with 13 bases between them.

About this clone: This CDR3 is also generated by other DNA sequences in the sample. This chain connects TRBV7-2 to TRBJ2-1; tentative D call: TRBD2 (6 bases). Trimming pared 0 bases from V and 7 bases from J, leaving 10 bases between. The germline V gene encodes CDR1 SGHTA and CDR2 FQGNSA. The CDR3 consists of 14 residues. CDR3 in amino acids: CASSLAGGWNEQFF. CDR3 nucleotides: TGTGCCAGCAGCTTAGCGGGAGGCTGGAATGAGCAGTTCTTC.

V is TRBV6-6 and J is TRBJ1-1; tentative D call: TRBD1 (5 bases). V lost 6 bases, J lost 1 base, and 15 bases lay in between. Germline V gene sequence: CDR1 MNHNY, CDR2 SVGAGI (reference sequence). This CDR3 is 15 amino acids long. CDR3 in amino acids: CASSLMGGENTEAFF. For the CDR3, the DNA is TGTGCCAGCAGCCTCATGGGGGGGGAGAACACTGAAGCTTTCTTT.

The chain is built from TRBV4-1 and TRBJ2-7; 8 nucleotides line up with TRBD2. Germline values: CDR1 MGHRA, CDR2 YSYEKL. Germline trimming cut 5 bases from V and 3 bases from J; bases unmatched to any gene: 12. The CDR3 spans 16 residues. CDR3 amino acids: CASSKEVAGLGYEQYF. As DNA, the CDR3 is TGCGCCAGCAGCAAGGAGGTAGCGGGATTGGGCTACGAGCAGTACTTC.